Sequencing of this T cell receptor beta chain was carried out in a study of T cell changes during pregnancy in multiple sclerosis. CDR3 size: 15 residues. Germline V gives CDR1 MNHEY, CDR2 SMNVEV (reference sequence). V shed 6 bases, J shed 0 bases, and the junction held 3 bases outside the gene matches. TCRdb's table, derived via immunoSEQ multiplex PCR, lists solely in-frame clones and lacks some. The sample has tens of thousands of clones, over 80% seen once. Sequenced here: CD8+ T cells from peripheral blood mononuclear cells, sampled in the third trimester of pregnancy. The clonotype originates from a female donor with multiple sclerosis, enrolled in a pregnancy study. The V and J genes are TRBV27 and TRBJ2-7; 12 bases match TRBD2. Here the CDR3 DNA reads TGTGCCAGCAGAATGACTAGCGGGAGCTCCTACGAGCAGTACTTC. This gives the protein CASRMTSGSSYEQYF.